This paragraph reports one T cell receptor beta chain. Antigen unknown. Together with a sample-barcoded 5' primer, a J-beta primer mix was included in a second PCR lasting roughly 7 to 11 cycles. TCRdb redid the calling of the 5' RACE reads with MiXCR, one entry per CDR3 protein. The sample includes some 750,000 distinct CDR3 sequences, 20% to 25% of them seen just once. The record originates from a study of blood T cells in healthy people across ages. Background on the study: Template switching picked up about one barcoded beta molecule for each two T cells. Study-level findings and limits: Because donor CMV status was unknown, expanded clonotype changes were possibly confounded.

Germline V lookup: CDR1 SGHDN, CDR2 FVKESK. CDR3 length: 18 residues. The V end was cut by 0 bases, the J end by 6 bases, with 20 bases between. The gene calls are TRBV14 and TRBJ2-2, with D perhaps assigned TRBD1 or TRBD2 (5 bases each). The receptor was derived from a man in his sixties or seventies in good health. The source material was blood. CDR3 protein: CASSQDEGLRAKPGELFF. The CDR3 DNA reads as TGTGCCAGCAGCCAAGATGAGGGGTTGAGGGCTAAACCCGGGGAGCTGTTTTTT.